Given below is one T cell receptor (beta chain) in context. TCRdb reprocessed the PCR reads with MiXCR, giving one entry per CDR3 protein. The top ten hold approximately 15% of the sample, which has thousands of distinct CDR3 sequences, 45% seen once. The sample belongs to a study of CD4 and CD8 cells across lung adenocarcinoma regions. Per the germline V gene, CDR1 is MNHEY and CDR2 is SMNVEV (reference sequence). This CDR3 is 13 amino acids long. This chain links TRBV27 with TRBJ2-5; D is undetermined. The DNA end lines up better with TRBJ2-7; the J call may be wrong. Material: CD4+ T cells from the margin of a lung tumor. This receptor was identified in a female donor with lung adenocarcinoma. The CD4 and CD8 labels of this study may be unreliable. CDR3 region: CASSSRAHYEQYF. The CDR3 DNA sequence: TGTGCCAGCAGCTCCCGGGCCCACTACGAGCAGTACTTC.